This record looks at one TCR beta chain sequence and its context. Adults between about 18 and 95 years of age took part from 24 US areas. Some clones are missing from TCRdb's copy, which holds only in-frame ones; the method was immunoSEQ multiplex PCR. Found here are 130,000 or so clones, less than 90% of them singletons; the top ten hold over 3%. Germline loops: CDR1 SNHLY, CDR2 FYNNEI. The V gene lost 1 base and the J gene lost 8 bases, with 8 bases spanning the gap. This CDR3 comprises 13 residues. The data derive from a study of blood T cell repertoires in COVID-19. Study-wide background: Collection of acute and convalescent COVID-19 samples took place in the United States, Italy and Spain. Nucleic acid was either cDNA or gDNA, and it came from T cells, B-cell-depleted T cells, or PBMCs.

The J gene is TRBJ1-4, the V gene TRBV2; tentatively, D is TRBD1 (5 bases). Sequencing was done on a sample of PBMCs or T cells enriched from blood (not recorded which). The receptor was derived from a woman in her twenties or thirties who had recovered from COVID-19. CDR3 sequence reads: CASSEVYREKLFF. The CDR3 DNA reads TGTGCCAGCAGTGAAGTTTACAGGGAAAAACTGTTTTTT. The full variable domain, its missing parts supplied by reference TRBV2 and TRBJ1-4, is EPEVTQTPSHQVTQMGQEVILRCVPISNHLYFYWYRQILGQKVEFLVSFYNNEISEKSEIFDDQFSVERPDGSNFTLKIRSTKLEDSAMYFCASSEVYREKLFFGSGTQLSVL.